These T cell receptor beta chains were read from a single sample in a study of post-analysis software for immune sequencing data. Each CDR3 protein gets one entry after TCRdb re-called the PCR reads with MiXCR. Seen here are 750,000 to 900,000 distinct CDR3 sequences, 35% to 55% observed once, and the top ten hold just under 5%. The specimen was blood. These receptors all come from a girl aged 10 to 17 with multiple sclerosis. CDR3s include the opening cysteine and the closing phenylalanine or tryptophan. The D gene is left open where the match is weak. Size values are once, few and many counts, or a class for expanded clones, and some rows have none.

d_gene,j_gene,abundance,v_gene,CDR3aa,CDR3nt
.,TRBJ2-1,few,TRBV7-2,CASSSGALRSEQFF,TGTGCCAGCAGCTCCGGGGCCTTAAGGAGTGAGCAGTTCTTC
.,TRBJ2-5,.,TRBV29-1,CSVEVQQETQYF,TGCAGCGTTGAGGTACAGCAAGAGACCCAGTACTTC
.,TRBJ1-2,.,TRBV4-1,CASSQDVLGGGYGYTF,TGCGCCAGCAGCCAAGATGTCTTAGGGGGAGGCTATGGCTACACCTTC
.,TRBJ2-1,.,TRBV5-1,CASSHGHFSYNEQFF,TGCGCCAGCAGCCACGGACATTTTTCTTACAATGAGCAGTTCTTC
.,TRBJ2-5,.,TRBV7-9,CASSPTWPAETQYF,TGTGCTAGCAGCCCTACCTGGCCAGCAGAGACCCAGTACTTC
.,TRBJ2-7,.,TRBV7-9,CASSDNGYEQYF,TGTGCCAGCAGCGACAACGGCTACGAGCAGTACTTC
.,TRBJ1-5,.,TRBV12-3/TRBV12-4,CASSLSGGAGGGGNQPQHF,TGTGCCAGCAGTTTATCGGGCGGGGCTGGGGGTGGAGGCAATCAGCCCCAGCATTTT
.,TRBJ1-6,.,TRBV7-8,CASSFRQATNSPLHF,TGTGCCAGCAGCTTCCGACAGGCCACCAATTCACCCCTCCACTTT
.,TRBJ2-7,few,TRBV28,CASSLSYTSYEQYF,TGTGCCAGCAGTTTATCTTACACCTCCTACGAGCAGTACTTC
.,TRBJ2-5,few,TRBV15,CATSRGGPATQYF,TGTGCCACCAGCAGAGGGGGACCGGCGACCCAGTACTTC
.,TRBJ2-3,.,TRBV20-1,CSARPTDTQYF,TGCAGTGCTAGGCCCACAGATACGCAGTATTTT
.,TRBJ2-7,.,TRBV2,CASSPEVREQYF,TGTGCCAGCAGCCCTGAAGTGCGGGAGCAGTACTTC
.,TRBJ2-5,.,TRBV29-1,CSVEKSGGAETQYF,TGCAGCGTTGAAAAGTCCGGGGGAGCAGAGACCCAGTACTTC
.,TRBJ2-7,.,TRBV12-3/TRBV12-4,CASSLRPESYEQYF,TGTGCCAGCAGTTTGAGGCCAGAATCCTACGAGCAGTACTTC
TRBD1,TRBJ2-7,few,TRBV27,CASSPGQGLQEYF,TGTGCCAGCAGTCCGGGACAGGGACTTCAGGAGTACTTC
.,TRBJ2-5,few,TRBV28,CASSSRGEETQYF,TGTGCCAGCAGTTCGAGGGGTGAGGAGACCCAGTACTTC
TRBD2,TRBJ2-1,.,TRBV27,CASSFGLAAQEQFF,TGTGCCAGCAGTTTTGGGCTAGCGGCCCAAGAGCAGTTCTTC
.,TRBJ1-4,few,TRBV15,CATSRDFGGTSEKLFF,TGTGCCACCAGCAGAGATTTTGGTGGGACCAGTGAAAAACTGTTTTTT
.,TRBJ2-6,many,TRBV12-3/TRBV12-4,CASSLVQASGANVLTF,TGTGCCAGCAGTTTAGTACAGGCCTCTGGGGCCAACGTCCTGACTTTC
.,TRBJ2-7,few,TRBV15,CATSDTAGTPVYEQYF,TGTGCCACCAGCGATACCGCCGGGACACCTGTTTACGAGCAGTACTTC
TRBD1,TRBJ2-7,.,TRBV5-5,CASKPGQGALLNYEQYF,TGTGCCAGCAAGCCGGGACAGGGGGCCTTACTAAACTACGAGCAGTACTTC
.,TRBJ1-1,few,TRBV29-1,CSVFVDVAFF,TGCAGCGTTTTTGTGGACGTAGCTTTCTTT
TRBD2,TRBJ2-3,few,TRBV15,CATSTLGGLAGEDTQYF,TGTGCCACCAGCACCTTGGGGGGACTAGCGGGAGAGGATACGCAGTATTTT
TRBD2,TRBJ2-1,.,TRBV4-1,CASSQDLRLAGEGNEQFF,TGCGCCAGCAGCCAAGATCTCAGACTAGCGGGCGAGGGCAATGAGCAGTTCTTC
.,TRBJ2-1,.,TRBV4-2,CASSQGGSNERFF,TGTGCCAGCAGCCAAGGTGGTAGCAATGAGCGGTTCTTC
TRBD1,TRBJ2-4,few,TRBV12-3/TRBV12-4,CASSLGTGEGNIQYF,TGTGCCAGCAGTTTAGGGACAGGGGAGGGAAACATTCAGTACTTC
TRBD2,TRBJ2-3,.,TRBV2,CASRVLAGAPDTQYF,TGTGCCAGCAGAGTCCTAGCGGGGGCCCCAGATACGCAGTATTTT
TRBD2,TRBJ2-5,few,TRBV15,CATSRDGALGLAGVQETQYF,TGTGCCACCAGCAGAGATGGCGCCCTCGGACTAGCGGGAGTTCAAGAGACCCAGTACTTC
.,TRBJ1-2,.,TRBV7-2,CASSLNRIYGYTF,TGTGCCAGCAGCCTCAACCGGATCTATGGCTACACCTTC
.,TRBJ2-1,few,TRBV29-1,CSVEAGSNEQFF,TGCAGCGTTGAAGCAGGCAGCAATGAGCAGTTCTTC
.,TRBJ2-1,.,TRBV3-1,CASSQVAYNEQFF,TGCGCCAGCAGCCAAGTGGCCTACAATGAGCAGTTCTTC
.,TRBJ2-1,.,TRBV20-1,CSATPRGNSYNEQFF,TGCAGTGCCACTCCGCGCGGGAACTCCTACAATGAGCAGTTCTTC
TRBD1,TRBJ2-7,.,TRBV20-1,CSASEDRGVYEQYF,TGCAGTGCTAGCGAGGACAGGGGTGTGTACGAGCAGTACTTC
TRBD2,TRBJ2-1,.,TRBV7-9,CASSLLSGSGEQFF,TGTGCCAGCAGCTTATTAAGCGGGAGTGGTGAGCAGTTCTTC
.,TRBJ1-2,.,TRBV12-3/TRBV12-4,CASSLVFAGANGYTF,TGTGCCAGCAGTTTAGTTTTCGCAGGGGCAAATGGCTACACCTTC
.,TRBJ2-7,.,TRBV27,CASSLKGHNYEQYF,TGTGCCAGCAGTTTAAAGGGACATAACTACGAGCAGTACTTC
.,TRBJ1-2,few,TRBV12-3/TRBV12-4,CASSPREGMNYGYTF,TGTGCCAGCAGTCCTCGGGAGGGGATGAACTATGGCTACACCTTC
TRBD2,TRBJ2-1,.,TRBV11-3,CASSLARERGGYNEQFF,TGTGCCAGCAGCTTAGCCCGGGAGCGGGGGGGCTACAATGAGCAGTTCTTC
.,TRBJ1-2,.,TRBV5-1,CASSIRTDPEGYTF,TGCGCCAGCAGCATAAGGACCGACCCAGAGGGCTACACCTTC
.,TRBJ2-1,.,TRBV30,CAGAGDDEQFF,TGTGCCGGGGCAGGGGACGATGAGCAGTTCTTC
TRBD1,TRBJ1-2,few,TRBV6-6,CASRTGVLDGYTF,TGTGCCAGCAGGACAGGGGTTTTGGATGGCTACACCTTC
TRBD2,TRBJ2-7,few,TRBV25-1,CASGGSGRPYEQYF,TGTGCCAGCGGGGGGAGCGGGAGGCCCTACGAGCAGTACTTC
.,TRBJ2-3,.,TRBV6-5,CASSYSVTRVDTQYF,TGTGCCAGCAGTTACTCGGTCACTAGGGTAGATACGCAGTATTTT
.,TRBJ2-3,.,TRBV20-1,CSARDWVAAPDTQYF,TGCAGTGCTAGAGATTGGGTTGCGGCCCCAGATACGCAGTATTTT
TRBD1,TRBJ2-3,.,TRBV7-3,CASSFDRGDTQYF,TGTGCCAGCAGCTTCGACAGGGGTGATACGCAGTATTTT
.,TRBJ1-1,once,TRBV9,CASSPEGDTEAFF,TGTGCCAGCAGTCCCGAGGGGGACACTGAAGCTTTCTTT